Reported below is one TCR beta chain. Its matching antigen is unknown. The data belong to a study of T-cell reconstitution after alpha-beta-depleted transplantation in children. Findings of the study overall: From newly produced T cells came most of the T-cell counts and diversity one year after transplant. Reports say that about two months after transplant, the alpha-beta T cells came out of several hundred graft clones that had expanded.

For TCRbeta, the library was prepared with unique molecular identifiers. TCRdb independently ran MiXCR on the PCR reads; one entry per CDR3 protein. The sample lists hundreds of thousands of distinct CDR3 sequences, under 15% occurring once. The germline V gene encodes CDR1 SGHRS and CDR2 YFSETQ. CDR3 length: 16 amino acids. The V end lost 0 bases, the J end lost 5 bases, and 17 bases lay between the germline ends. The V call is TRBV5-1, the J call TRBJ2-5, with a possible D match to TRBD2 (7 bases). This sequence originates from a male patient between 5 and 17 years old who had a stem cell transplant for acute myeloid leukemia, so the T cells may come from the graft donor. This specimen was PBMCs, mostly from graft donor cells, taken 360 days after TCRalphabeta/CD19-depleted stem cell transplant. For the CDR3, the DNA is TGCGCCAGCAGCTTGGATTTGGGGGGGCTCCGGGAGACCCAGTACTTC. Protein: CASSLDLGGLRETQYF.